Each of the 10 T cell receptor beta chains below was sequenced from the same sample in a study of blood T cells in healthy people across ages. PCR was performed a second time for about 7 to 12 cycles using a sample-barcoded 5' primer and a J-beta primer mix. TCRdb independently ran MiXCR on the 5' RACE reads; one entry per CDR3 protein. The table shows roughly 560,000 distinct CDR3 sequences, with approximately 25% occurring only once. Separately, the same data were catalogued under a study of T cells of mothers and their children.

The specimen was blood. The receptor source for this set is a boy younger than 18 in good health.

The chain combines TRBV29-1 with TRBJ1-2, with TRBD1 matching 8 bases. CDR1 and CDR2 from the germline V gene are SQVTM and ANQGSEA. The V and J ends lost 6 bases and 4 bases, in that order; junction bases with no gene match: 19. The CDR3 runs to 17 residues. The CDR3 here is CSVPSRISRDRFYGYTF. The CDR3 DNA reads as TGCAGCGTCCCATCGCGAATATCCCGGGACAGGTTCTATGGCTACACCTTC.

The chain joins TRBV6-5 to TRBJ1-1, with D unresolved. The length of the CDR3 is 15 residues. Per germline, CDR1 MNHEY and CDR2 SVGAGI. V lost 6 bases to trimming and J lost 1 base, with 15 bases between them. CDR3 region: CASSSRPEQNTEAFF. CDR3 bases: TGTGCCAGCAGCTCCCGGCCCGAACAGAACACTGAAGCTTTCTTT.

This sequence joins TRBV20-1 and TRBJ2-5; D unresolved. TRBJ2-1 explains the end of the DNA better; the J call may be wrong. CDR1 and CDR2 from the germline V gene are DFQATT and SNEGSKA (reference sequence). This CDR3 has 12 amino acids. CDR3 loop: CSVTNFINEQFF. The DNA of the CDR3 is TGCAGTGTAACTAATTTTATCAATGAGCAGTTCTTC.

The chain carries TRBV12-5 and TRBJ2-7; 10 bases are a match to TRBD1. This CDR3 has 16 residues. Losses at the gene ends were 1 base for V and 4 bases for J; bases not matched to a gene: 7. Germline V gives CDR1 LGHNT, CDR2 FRNRAP. CDR3 loop: CASGLDGTGVWYEQYF. Written as DNA, the CDR3 is TGTGCTAGTGGTTTGGATGGGACAGGGGTTTGGTACGAGCAGTACTTC.

The chain links TRBV19 to TRBJ2-3; D remains unclear. CDR1 and CDR2 from the germline V gene are LNHDA and SQIVND (reference sequence). Trimming stripped 8 bases from V and 4 bases from J, with 13 bases between. The CDR3 consists of 13 residues. For the CDR3, the DNA is TGTGCCAGTGAATGCCACCCAGCAGATACGCAGTATTTT. Its protein is CASECHPADTQYF.

The chain is built from TRBV5-5 and TRBJ2-2; 8 bases align to TRBD1. This CDR3 comprises 16 residues. Trimming at V came to 4 bases and at J to 6 bases, leaving 11 bases not matched to a gene. Germline V gives CDR1 SGHKS, CDR2 YYEKEE (reference sequence). The CDR3: CASSTTRGRNAGELFF. Written as DNA, the CDR3 is TGTGCCAGCAGCACAACCAGGGGGCGAAATGCCGGGGAGCTGTTTTTT.

The rearrangement links TRBV2 to TRBJ2-1; D perhaps matches TRBD2 (6 bases). CDR3 length equals 14 residues. V was pared by 6 bases and J by 2 bases, with 11 bases between. CDR1 and CDR2 (germline): SNHLY, FYNNEI. The CDR3 nucleotides read TGTGCCAGCAGGGAGGCTAGCGCCTACAATGAGCAGTTCTTC. Its protein product is CASREASAYNEQFF.

Ten or more counts support this clonotype. This rearrangement joins TRBV28 to TRBJ2-7; D is possibly TRBD1 (6 bases). CDR3 length: 14 residues. CDR1 and CDR2 (germline): MDHEN, SYDVKM. Trimming removed 4 bases from V and 2 bases from J, with 12 bases in between. The CDR3 region has the DNA TGTGCCAGCAGTTATGCGGACAGCACCTACGAGCAGTACTTC. Its translation is CASSYADSTYEQYF. The variable domain in full, completed from reference TRBV28 and TRBJ2-7, reads DVKVTQSSRYLVKRTGEKVFLECVQDMDHENMFWYRQDPGLGLRLIYFSYDVKMKEKGDIPEGYSVSREKKERFSLILESASTNQTSMYLCASSYADSTYEQYFGPGTRLTVT.

The CDR3: CASSLNRGWTEAFF. CDR3 sequence (DNA): TGTGCCAGCAGTTTGAACAGGGGCTGGACTGAAGCTTTCTTT. The chain combines TRBV27 with TRBJ1-1; 7 nucleotides line up with TRBD1. The CDR3 runs 14 residues. The germline CDR1 and CDR2 sequences are MNHEY and SMNVEV (reference sequence). V dropped 3 bases and J dropped 5; count of bases not matched to a gene: 6.

This clonotype was counted only a few times. The chain is built from TRBV29-1 and TRBJ2-7, with TRBD1 matching 7 bases. The CDR3 covers 14 residues. J gave up 7 bases and V 6 bases, and 15 bases lay outside the gene matches. The germline V gene has CDR1 SQVTM and CDR2 ANQGSEA. CDR3 protein: CSVSVQGVPWEQYF. The CDR3, as DNA: TGCAGCGTGTCGGTCCAGGGGGTCCCTTGGGAGCAGTACTTC.